The rows below give T cell receptor beta chains drawn from one sample of a study of CD8 T cells in Susac syndrome. One entry per CDR3 protein, called by TCRdb with MiXCR from the immunoSEQ multiplex PCR reads. The table records tens of thousands of distinct CDR3 sequences, approximately 94% of them present only once. Sequencing was performed on CD4+ T cells from PBMCs. The receptors stem from a human donor with Susac syndrome. Each CDR3 is given with its conserved first and last residue. The D gene is left open where the match is weak. Size values are once, few and many counts, or a class for expanded clones, and some rows have none.

v_call	j_call	clone_size	d_call	cdr3_aa	cdr3_nt
TRBV27	TRBJ2-3	.	TRBD1	CASSDARGQSTDTQYF	TGTGCCAGCAGCGATGCCAGGGGGCAAAGCACAGATACGCAGTATTTT
TRBV9	TRBJ1-2	.	.	CASTADGRGYGYTF	TGTGCCAGCACCGCAGATGGCCGGGGCTATGGCTACACCTTC
TRBV11-2	TRBJ2-3	.	TRBD2	CASSLGSGGRTDTQYF	TGTGCCAGCAGCTTAGGTAGCGGGGGGCGCACAGATACGCAGTATTTT
TRBV5-1	TRBJ2-1	.	TRBD2	CASSFRYDSGRGYNEQFF	TGCGCCAGCAGCTTCCGTTACGATAGCGGGAGGGGATACAATGAGCAGTTCTTC
TRBV5-1	TRBJ1-6	.	.	CASSWANQNSPLHF	TGCGCCAGCAGCTGGGCCAATCAAAATTCACCCCTCCACTTT
TRBV7-2	TRBJ2-7	.	.	CASSLQQGTYEQYF	TGTGCCAGCAGCCTACAGCAGGGAACCTACGAGCAGTACTTC
TRBV27	TRBJ2-1	.	.	CASTPFSFF	TGTGCCAGCACCCCATTCAGTTTCTTC
TRBV19	TRBJ1-2	once	.	CASSDSPKGYTF	TGTGCCAGTAGTGACTCCCCCAAGGGCTACACCTTC
TRBV7-2	TRBJ1-4	.	.	CASSLVAATNEKLFF	TGTGCCAGCAGCTTAGTGGCAGCAACTAATGAAAAACTGTTTTTT
TRBV12-5	TRBJ2-7	.	.	CASGLETSYEQYF	TGTGCTAGTGGTTTGGAGACCTCCTACGAGCAGTACTTC
TRBV20-1	TRBJ1-5	.	.	CSAKASSTLSNQPQHF	TGCAGTGCCAAAGCCTCTTCGACACTTAGCAATCAGCCCCAGCATTTT
TRBV12-3/TRBV12-4	TRBJ1-1	.	.	CASSLYGRTEAFF	TGTGCCAGCAGTTTATACGGGAGGACTGAAGCTTTCTTT
TRBV7-3	TRBJ2-3	.	TRBD2	CASSQQAGAPGTDTQYF	TGTGCCAGCAGCCAACAAGCGGGAGCCCCCGGCACAGATACGCAGTATTTT
TRBV12-3/TRBV12-4	TRBJ1-5	.	TRBD1	CASSFVLGRGLGSNQPQHF	TGTGCCAGCAGTTTCGTTTTGGGCAGGGGGCTGGGTAGCAATCAGCCCCAGCATTTT
TRBV4-3	TRBJ2-6	.	.	CASSQDGTPNSGANVLTF	TGCGCCAGCAGCCAAGACGGGACGCCAAACTCTGGGGCCAACGTCCTGACTTTC
TRBV6-5	TRBJ2-7	.	.	CASSYGVGEQYF	TGTGCCAGCAGTTACGGGGTGGGCGAGCAGTACTTC
TRBV5-1	TRBJ2-5	once	.	CASSLAGVETQYF	TGCGCCAGCAGCTTGGCAGGGGTGGAGACCCAGTACTTC
TRBV29-1	TRBJ1-1	.	.	CSVEATPNTEAFF	TGCAGCGTTGAAGCGACACCTAACACTGAAGCTTTCTTT
TRBV5-1	TRBJ2-7	.	TRBD2	CASSLQSSGGSYEQYF	TGCGCCAGCAGCTTACAATCTAGCGGGGGGTCCTACGAGCAGTACTTC
TRBV10-3	TRBJ2-1	.	.	CAIAPRGTFGNNEQFF	TGTGCCATCGCTCCCCGGGGCACGTTTGGGAACAATGAGCAGTTCTTC
TRBV9	TRBJ2-3	.	.	CASSPAPGSQSSTDTQYF	TGTGCCAGCAGCCCCGCCCCGGGATCTCAATCTAGCACAGATACGCAGTATTTT
TRBV5-1	TRBJ2-1	.	TRBD1	CASKRTGGAEYNEQFF	TGCGCCAGCAAACGGACAGGGGGAGCGGAGTACAATGAGCAGTTCTTC
TRBV7-9	TRBJ2-3	.	TRBD2	CASSPGLAGVRTDTQYF	TGTGCCAGCAGCCCAGGACTAGCGGGAGTTAGGACAGATACGCAGTATTTT
TRBV10-3	TRBJ1-2	.	TRBD1	CAITAGTELPTNGYTF	TGTGCCATCACTGCCGGGACAGAGTTACCAACAAATGGCTACACCTTC
TRBV15	TRBJ1-1	.	.	CATSSQYLNTEAFF	TGTGCCACCAGCAGTCAGTATCTGAACACTGAAGCTTTCTTT
TRBV7-9	TRBJ1-2	.	.	CASSLVPENYGYTF	TGTGCCAGCAGCTTAGTTCCAGAAAACTATGGCTACACCTTC
TRBV6-1	TRBJ2-7	few	.	CASRAGGFGAYEQYF	TGTGCCAGCAGGGCCGGCGGTTTTGGAGCCTACGAGCAGTACTTC
TRBV28	TRBJ2-7	.	TRBD1	CAVGQDYEQYF	TGTGCCGTCGGACAGGACTACGAGCAGTACTTC
TRBV24-1	TRBJ2-7	.	.	CATRDKGSYEQYF	TGTGCCACCAGGGACAAGGGCTCCTACGAGCAGTACTTC
TRBV5-1	TRBJ2-5	once	TRBD2	CASSGTSGGNLDQETQYF	TGCGCCAGCAGTGGGACTAGCGGGGGGAACCTGGACCAAGAGACCCAGTACTTC
TRBV12-5	TRBJ2-5	.	TRBD2	CASGNGGNQETQYF	TGTGCTAGTGGAAACGGGGGGAACCAAGAGACCCAGTACTTC
TRBV20-1	TRBJ1-6	.	.	CSAREGSSYNSPLHF	TGCAGTGCTAGGGAGGGTAGTTCCTATAATTCACCCCTCCACTTT
TRBV18	TRBJ2-7	.	TRBD1	CASSRRDRLYEQYF	TGTGCCAGCTCACGCCGGGACAGACTCTACGAGCAGTACTTC
TRBV5-1	TRBJ1-2	.	.	CASSYGGDHFITF	TGCGCCAGCAGCTATGGAGGGGACCATTTTATCACCTTC
TRBV7-9	TRBJ2-5	once	.	CASSLDSGGETQYF	TGTGCCAGCAGCTTAGATAGTGGGGGAGAGACCCAGTACTTC
TRBV2	TRBJ2-1	.	TRBD2	CASSERLAGVNEQFF	TGTGCCAGCAGTGAAAGGCTAGCGGGAGTCAATGAGCAGTTCTTC
TRBV20-1	TRBJ2-2	.	.	CSADRSWGTGELFF	TGCAGTGCCGACAGGTCTTGGGGCACCGGGGAGCTGTTTTTT
TRBV7-2	TRBJ2-6	.	.	CASSLLLKLSGANVLTF	TGTGCCAGCAGCTTATTACTCAAGTTGTCTGGGGCCAACGTCCTGACTTTC
TRBV25-1	TRBJ2-7	.	.	CASSDRYEQYF	TGTGCCAGCAGTGATCGTTATGAGCAGTACTTC
TRBV2	TRBJ2-6	.	.	CASSAEGAGANVLTF	TGTGCCAGCAGCGCCGAGGGTGCCGGGGCCAACGTCCTGACTTTC
TRBV19	TRBJ2-7	.	TRBD1	CASSKPGQLYEQYF	TGTGCCAGTAGTAAACCGGGACAGCTTTACGAGCAGTACTTC
TRBV20-1	TRBJ2-5	once	.	CSAMAGVLQETQYF	TGCAGTGCTATGGCAGGGGTCCTCCAAGAGACCCAGTACTTC
TRBV19	TRBJ2-6	.	.	CASTLLPGESGANVLTF	TGTGCCAGTACCCTCCTCCCCGGGGAATCTGGGGCCAACGTCCTGACTTTC
TRBV7-9	TRBJ1-2	.	.	CASSQTASYGYTF	TGTGCCAGCAGCCAGACAGCCTCCTATGGCTACACCTTC
TRBV18	TRBJ2-1	.	.	CASSPQGSEQFF	TGTGCCAGCTCACCACAGGGCAGTGAGCAGTTCTTC
TRBV6-1	TRBJ2-1	.	.	CASSRDRFNEQFF	TGTGCCAGCAGCAGAGACCGATTCAATGAGCAGTTCTTC
TRBV20-1	TRBJ2-5	.	TRBD2	CSASRLAGGLGETQYF	TGCAGTGCTAGTAGGCTAGCGGGGGGGCTGGGAGAGACCCAGTACTTC
TRBV7-2	TRBJ2-5	.	TRBD2	CASSLVGTSGRARETQYF	TGTGCCAGCAGCTTAGTAGGGACTAGCGGGAGGGCCAGGGAGACCCAGTACTTC
TRBV28	TRBJ2-1	.	.	CASSPGQEQFF	TGTGCCAGCAGCCCAGGACAGGAGCAGTTCTTC
TRBV19	TRBJ2-7	.	.	CAIGFQGNEQYF	TGTGCCATCGGATTTCAGGGTAATGAGCAGTACTTC
TRBV19	TRBJ2-6	.	.	CASSWGSLGSGANVLTF	TGTGCCAGTAGTTGGGGGAGTTTGGGGTCTGGGGCCAACGTCCTGACTTTC
TRBV6-5	TRBJ2-4	.	.	CASSPTRGAKNIQYF	TGTGCCAGCAGTCCTACCCGTGGGGCCAAAAACATTCAGTACTTC
TRBV3-1	TRBJ2-7	.	TRBD2	CASSQASGGYEQYF	TGTGCCAGCAGCCAAGCTAGCGGGGGGTACGAGCAGTACTTC
TRBV25-1	TRBJ1-2	.	.	CASSGGRFGYTF	TGTGCCAGCAGTGGGGGACGCTTTGGCTACACCTTC
TRBV28	TRBJ2-5	once	.	CASTSFQETQYF	TGTGCCAGCACCTCTTTCCAAGAGACCCAGTACTTC
TRBV6-5	TRBJ1-2	.	.	CASSPRDNYGYTF	TGTGCCAGCAGTCCTAGGGATAACTATGGCTACACCTTC
TRBV7-2	TRBJ2-6	.	.	CASSLSASGANVLTF	TGTGCCAGCAGCTTATCAGCGTCCGGGGCCAACGTCCTGACTTTC
TRBV6-5	TRBJ1-5	.	.	CASSYYRSNQPQHF	TGTGCCAGCAGTTACTACAGGAGCAATCAGCCCCAGCATTTT
TRBV7-7	TRBJ2-7	.	.	CASSLEVGTYEQYF	TGTGCTAGCAGCTTAGAGGTCGGAACCTACGAGCAGTACTTC
TRBV28	TRBJ2-2	.	.	CASSLETSGAGELFF	TGTGCCAGCAGTTTAGAGACCTCAGGGGCCGGGGAGCTGTTTTTT